Listed below are T cell receptor beta chains from one sample, sequenced in a study of CD8 T cells in Susac syndrome. TCRdb fed the immunoSEQ multiplex PCR reads into MiXCR, producing one record per CDR3 protein. The sample includes 200,000 or so distinct CDR3 sequences, nearly 95% of them seen just once. The specimen was CD4+ T cells from PBMCs. These receptors were obtained from a human donor with multiple sclerosis. Each CDR3 is given with its conserved first and last residue. A D gene is named only where the DNA matches it firmly. For some rows the clone size is stated as once, few or many, or as a class when expanded; others skip it.

j_call: TRBJ2-3; clone_size: NA; v_call: TRBV27; d_call: TRBD2; cdr3_length: 14; cdr3_aa: CATQTSGSTDTQYF; cdr3_nt: TGTGCCACGCAGACTAGCGGGAGCACAGATACGCAGTATTTT
j_call: TRBJ1-2; clone_size: NA; v_call: TRBV30; d_call: NA; cdr3_length: 15; cdr3_aa: CAWSVPGGSDYGYTF; cdr3_nt: TGTGCCTGGAGTGTACCTGGGGGTTCGGACTATGGCTACACCTTC
j_call: TRBJ2-1; clone_size: NA; v_call: TRBV4-1; d_call: NA; cdr3_length: 15; cdr3_aa: CASGETITSVSEQFF; cdr3_nt: TGCGCCAGCGGGGAGACAATTACCTCGGTGAGTGAGCAGTTCTTC
j_call: TRBJ2-1; clone_size: NA; v_call: TRBV20-1; d_call: NA; cdr3_length: 11; cdr3_aa: CSARRASEQFF; cdr3_nt: TGCAGTGCTCGCAGGGCAAGTGAGCAGTTCTTC
j_call: TRBJ2-7; clone_size: NA; v_call: TRBV30; d_call: NA; cdr3_length: 11; cdr3_aa: CAWRWRYEQYF; cdr3_nt: TGTGCCTGGAGGTGGCGATACGAGCAGTACTTC
j_call: TRBJ1-5; clone_size: NA; v_call: TRBV6-1; d_call: TRBD1; cdr3_length: 15; cdr3_aa: CASSATGGGNQPQHF; cdr3_nt: TGTGCCAGCAGTGCCACAGGGGGCGGCAATCAGCCCCAGCATTTT
j_call: TRBJ2-2; clone_size: NA; v_call: TRBV3-1; d_call: NA; cdr3_length: 16; cdr3_aa: CASSQGSPARTGELFF; cdr3_nt: TGTGCCAGCAGCCAGGGGTCCCCCGCGCGGACCGGGGAGCTGTTTTTT
j_call: TRBJ2-2; clone_size: NA; v_call: TRBV3-1; d_call: NA; cdr3_length: 12; cdr3_aa: CASSPRVGELFF; cdr3_nt: TGTGCCAGCAGCCCTAGAGTCGGGGAGCTGTTTTTT
j_call: TRBJ2-2; clone_size: NA; v_call: TRBV20-1; d_call: NA; cdr3_length: 16; cdr3_aa: CSSGTRPVPVPGELFF; cdr3_nt: TGCAGTTCCGGGACTCGCCCTGTTCCGGTGCCCGGGGAGCTGTTTTTT
j_call: TRBJ2-7; clone_size: NA; v_call: TRBV15; d_call: NA; cdr3_length: 13; cdr3_aa: CATSRDNPYEQYF; cdr3_nt: TGTGCCACCAGCAGAGATAACCCCTACGAGCAGTACTTC
j_call: TRBJ2-7; clone_size: NA; v_call: TRBV20-1; d_call: NA; cdr3_length: 10; cdr3_aa: CSVSAGEQYF; cdr3_nt: TGCAGTGTCTCTGCGGGAGAGCAGTACTTC
j_call: TRBJ2-7; clone_size: NA; v_call: TRBV20-1; d_call: NA; cdr3_length: 15; cdr3_aa: CSAIQIRDGPYEQYF; cdr3_nt: TGCAGTGCTATTCAAATCCGGGACGGACCCTACGAGCAGTACTTC
j_call: TRBJ2-7; clone_size: NA; v_call: TRBV5-1; d_call: NA; cdr3_length: 13; cdr3_aa: CASSPLGRREQYF; cdr3_nt: TGCGCCAGCAGCCCATTGGGGCGGAGGGAGCAGTACTTC
j_call: TRBJ2-3; clone_size: NA; v_call: TRBV4-2; d_call: NA; cdr3_length: 19; cdr3_aa: CASSRFVDQRILSTDTQYF; cdr3_nt: TGTGCCAGCAGCCGGTTCGTGGACCAGCGGATTCTTAGCACAGATACGCAGTATTTT
j_call: TRBJ2-3; clone_size: NA; v_call: TRBV12-5; d_call: NA; cdr3_length: 14; cdr3_aa: CASDLALWPDTQYF; cdr3_nt: TGTGCTAGTGACCTAGCGTTGTGGCCAGATACGCAGTATTTT
j_call: TRBJ2-2; clone_size: NA; v_call: TRBV12-2; d_call: NA; cdr3_length: 19; cdr3_aa: CASRLTSGTPLIRPGSCFF; cdr3_nt: NA
j_call: TRBJ2-1; clone_size: once; v_call: TRBV20-1; d_call: NA; cdr3_length: 14; cdr3_aa: CSARDQTGGDEQFF; cdr3_nt: TGCAGTGCTAGAGATCAGACAGGAGGAGATGAGCAGTTCTTC
j_call: TRBJ2-7; clone_size: NA; v_call: TRBV4-1; d_call: TRBD1; cdr3_length: 16; cdr3_aa: CASSQDIRTGGYEQYF; cdr3_nt: TGCGCCAGCAGCCAAGATATCAGGACAGGGGGCTACGAGCAGTACTTC
j_call: TRBJ1-2; clone_size: NA; v_call: TRBV5-4; d_call: TRBD1; cdr3_length: 13; cdr3_aa: CASSHETGAGYTF; cdr3_nt: TGTGCCAGCAGCCACGAGACAGGGGCCGGCTACACCTTC
j_call: TRBJ1-1; clone_size: NA; v_call: TRBV2; d_call: NA; cdr3_length: 15; cdr3_aa: CASSPSDSRRTEAFF; cdr3_nt: TGTGCCAGCAGTCCCTCCGACAGCCGTAGGACTGAAGCTTTCTTT